Reported below is one T cell receptor beta chain. Its antigen target is currently unknown. Per-nucleotide qualities are absent, and no much larger clonotype sits a single base away. Trimming at the junction amounts to 0 bases on V and 0 bases on J, and the germline ends lie 7 bases apart. Based on the germline V gene, the CDR1 and CDR2 sequences are SGDLS and YYNGEE. The CDR3 runs 14 amino acids, cysteine and phenylalanine included. The entry retains the CDR3 DNA only, 42 bases that are in frame from base 1. These data are taken from a study of T cells of healthy individuals (dated by TCRdb to 2016 to 2018). The receptor library was made with 5' RACE. This sample was sequenced with an Illumina MiSeq. TCRdb reprocessing: public reads trimmed at Q25 with fastp, clones called with MiXCR, in-frame beta chains kept. Rows are combined by CDR3 protein, so each entry shows the most common genes and DNA. For this sample the table gives 100,000 or so distinct CDR3 sequences, of which approximately 15% were detected only once. The ten largest clonotypes hold over 5% of the sample.

The receptor chain draws on TRBV9 and TRBJ2-7; the D gene is not confidently resolved. The receptor comes from a human donor in good health. The CDR3 region reads CASSVGLSSYEQYF. The DNA is TGTGCCAGCAGCGTAGGCCTGTCCTCCTACGAGCAGTACTTC.